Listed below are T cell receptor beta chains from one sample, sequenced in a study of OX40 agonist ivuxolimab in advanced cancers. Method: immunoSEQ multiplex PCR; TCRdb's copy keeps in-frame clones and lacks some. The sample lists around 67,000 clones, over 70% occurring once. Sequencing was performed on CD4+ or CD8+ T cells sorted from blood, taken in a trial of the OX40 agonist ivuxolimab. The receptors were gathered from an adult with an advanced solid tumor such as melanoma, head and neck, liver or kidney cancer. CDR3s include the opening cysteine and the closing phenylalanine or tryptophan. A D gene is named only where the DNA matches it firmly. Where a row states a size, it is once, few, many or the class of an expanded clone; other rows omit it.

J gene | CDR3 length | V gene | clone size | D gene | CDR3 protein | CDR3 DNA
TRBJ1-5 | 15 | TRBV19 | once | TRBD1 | CASRAFTGGNQPQHF | TGTGCCAGTCGAGCGTTTACAGGGGGGAATCAGCCCCAGCATTTT
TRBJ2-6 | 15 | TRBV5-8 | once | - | CASSRDFGGANVLTF | TGTGCCAGCAGCCGGGACTTTGGTGGGGCCAACGTCCTGACTTTC
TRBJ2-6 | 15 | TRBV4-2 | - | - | CASSPGGAGANVLTF | TGTGCCAGCAGCCCCGGAGGGGCTGGGGCCAACGTCCTGACTTTC
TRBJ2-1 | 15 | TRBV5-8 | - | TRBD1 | CASRPRQGIYNEQFF | TGTGCCAGCAGACCGAGACAGGGCATCTACAATGAGCAGTTCTTC
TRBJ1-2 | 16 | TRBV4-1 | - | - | CASSQPDRNSNYGYTF | TGCGCCAGCAGCCAACCGGACAGAAACTCTAACTATGGCTACACCTTC
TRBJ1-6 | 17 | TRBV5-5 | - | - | CASSQGGIPSYNSPLHF | TGTGCCAGCAGCCAGGGAGGGATCCCAAGCTATAATTCACCCCTCCACTTT
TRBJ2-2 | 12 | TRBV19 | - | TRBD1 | CASSTGQGELFF | TGTGCCAGTAGTACCGGACAGGGAGAGCTGTTTTTT
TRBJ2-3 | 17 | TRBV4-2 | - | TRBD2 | CASSQDIQRGNTDTQYF | TGTGCCAGCAGCCAAGATATTCAGCGGGGAAACACAGATACGCAGTATTTT
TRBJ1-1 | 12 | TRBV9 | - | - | CASSPRDTEAFF | TGTGCCAGCAGCCCCAGGGACACTGAAGCTTTCTTT
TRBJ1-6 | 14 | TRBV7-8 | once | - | CASSLYPFGSPLHF | TGTGCCAGCAGCTTATATCCATTTGGTTCACCCCTCCACTTT
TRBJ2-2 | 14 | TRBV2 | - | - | CASTRDGNTGELFF | TGTGCCAGCACTCGGGACGGGAACACCGGGGAGCTGTTTTTT
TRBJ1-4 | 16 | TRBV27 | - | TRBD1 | CASSPLQGAANEKLFF | TGTGCCAGCAGTCCACTTCAGGGGGCAGCTAATGAAAAACTGTTTTTT
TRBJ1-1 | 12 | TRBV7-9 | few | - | CASSLLGTEAFF | TGTGCCAGCAGCTTATTGGGGACTGAAGCTTTCTTT
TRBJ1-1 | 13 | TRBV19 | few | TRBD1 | CASSRQGDTEAFF | TGTGCCAGTAGTAGACAGGGAGACACTGAAGCTTTCTTT
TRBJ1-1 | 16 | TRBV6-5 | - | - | CASSYSVSPWDTEAFF | TGTGCCAGCAGTTACTCGGTCAGTCCCTGGGACACTGAAGCTTTCTTT
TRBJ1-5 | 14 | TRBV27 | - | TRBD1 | CASRWDRGHQPQHF | TGTGCCAGCAGATGGGACAGGGGACATCAGCCCCAGCATTTT
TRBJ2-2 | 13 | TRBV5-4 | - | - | CASSLDLTGELFF | TGTGCCAGCAGCTTGGACCTGACCGGGGAGCTGTTTTTT
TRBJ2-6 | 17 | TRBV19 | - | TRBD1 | CASSPHRGVSGANVLTF | TGTGCCAGTAGCCCACACAGGGGGGTCTCTGGGGCCAACGTCCTGACTTTC
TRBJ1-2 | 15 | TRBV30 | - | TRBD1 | CAWSVGQGVVYGYTF | TGTGCCTGGAGTGTGGGGCAGGGGGTGGTCTATGGCTACACCTTC
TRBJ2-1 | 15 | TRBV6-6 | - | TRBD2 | CASSYLAGDVNEQFF | TGTGCCAGCAGTTACTTAGCGGGGGATGTCAATGAGCAGTTCTTC
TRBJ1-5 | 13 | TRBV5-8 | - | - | CASSLSVAPVQHF | TGTGCCAGCAGCTTGTCGGTGGCCCCCGTCCAGCATTTT
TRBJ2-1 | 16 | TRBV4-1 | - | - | CASSLPGHSSYNEQFF | TGCGCCAGCAGCCTACCGGGACATAGCTCCTACAATGAGCAGTTCTTC
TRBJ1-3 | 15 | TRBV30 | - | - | CAWSVHKPSGNTIYF | TGTGCCTGGAGTGTACACAAGCCCTCTGGAAACACCATATATTTT
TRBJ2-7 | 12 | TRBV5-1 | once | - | CASSLLGDEQYF | TGCGCCAGCAGCTTGTTAGGCGACGAGCAGTACTTC
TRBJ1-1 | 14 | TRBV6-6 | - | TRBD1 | CASSSPDRGRGAFF | TGTGCCAGCAGTTCCCCAGACAGGGGAAGGGGGGCTTTCTTT
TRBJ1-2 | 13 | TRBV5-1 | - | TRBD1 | CASSVGTAGGYTF | TGCGCCAGCAGCGTTGGGACAGCGGGTGGCTACACCTTC
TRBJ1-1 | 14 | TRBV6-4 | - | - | CASSRQEGGTEAFF | TGTGCCAGCAGTCGACAGGAGGGTGGGACTGAAGCTTTCTTT
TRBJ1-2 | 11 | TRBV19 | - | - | CASSLNYGYTF | TGTGCCAGTAGCTTAAACTATGGCTACACCTTC
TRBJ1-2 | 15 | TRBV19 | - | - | CASSIDLRRSYGYTF | TGTGCCAGTAGTATAGATCTCCGCAGGTCCTATGGCTACACCTTC
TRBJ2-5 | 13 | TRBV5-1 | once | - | CASSRGVQETQYF | TGCGCCAGCAGTAGAGGGGTCCAAGAGACCCAGTACTTC
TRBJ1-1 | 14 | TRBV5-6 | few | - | CASSTRQMNTEAFF | TGTGCCAGCAGCACCCGACAGATGAACACTGAAGCTTTCTTT
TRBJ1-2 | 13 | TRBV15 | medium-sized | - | CATSVRADYGYTF | TGTGCCACCAGCGTCAGGGCCGACTATGGCTACACCTTC
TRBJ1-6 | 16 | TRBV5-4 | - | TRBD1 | CASSLEIGQGKSPLHF | TGTGCCAGCAGCTTGGAAATTGGACAGGGAAAATCACCCCTCCACTTT
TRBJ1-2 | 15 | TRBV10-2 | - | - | CASSDWRGELYGYTF | TGCGCCAGCAGTGACTGGAGGGGGGAGCTATACGGCTACACCTTC
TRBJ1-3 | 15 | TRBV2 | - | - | CASRETANSGNTIYF | TGTGCCAGCAGGGAGACAGCTAACTCTGGAAACACCATATATTTT
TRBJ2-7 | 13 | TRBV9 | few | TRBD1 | CASSLRQGYEQYF | TGTGCCAGCAGCTTAAGACAGGGATACGAGCAGTACTTC
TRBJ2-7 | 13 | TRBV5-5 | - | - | CASSKGGSYEQYF | TGTGCCAGCAGCAAGGGGGGATCCTACGAGCAGTACTTC
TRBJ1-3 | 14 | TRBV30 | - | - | CAWSARGLSDTIYF | TGTGCCTGGAGTGCGAGAGGACTATCGGACACCATATATTTT
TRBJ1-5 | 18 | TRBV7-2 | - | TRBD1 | CASSRQGTLIGGNQPQHF | TGTGCCAGCAGCCGACAGGGGACACTCATAGGTGGCAATCAGCCCCAGCATTTT
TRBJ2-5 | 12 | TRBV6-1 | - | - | CASTFSTETQYF | TGTGCCAGCACCTTCTCAACGGAGACCCAGTACTTC
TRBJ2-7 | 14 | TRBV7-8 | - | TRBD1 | CASSVDRGLREQYF | TGTGCCAGCAGCGTAGACAGGGGGCTAAGGGAGCAGTACTTC
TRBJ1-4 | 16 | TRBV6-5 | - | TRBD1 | CASSLRGPATNEKLFF | TGTGCCAGCAGTTTGAGGGGGCCTGCAACTAATGAAAAACTGTTTTTT
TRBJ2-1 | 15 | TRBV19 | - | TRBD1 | CASSINGQGFDEQFF | TGTGCCAGTAGTATAAATGGACAGGGGTTTGATGAGCAGTTCTTC
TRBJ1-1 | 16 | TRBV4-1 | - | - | CASSQVKEGWGTEAFF | TGCGCCAGCAGCCAAGTTAAGGAGGGGTGGGGGACTGAAGCTTTCTTT
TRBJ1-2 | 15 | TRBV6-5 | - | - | CASSYGAGRGVGYTF | TGTGCCAGCAGTTACGGTGCGGGGCGGGGGGTTGGCTACACCTTC
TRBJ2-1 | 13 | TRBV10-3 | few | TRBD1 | CASEGQGAGEQFF | TGTGCCTCTGAGGGACAGGGGGCCGGGGAGCAGTTCTTC
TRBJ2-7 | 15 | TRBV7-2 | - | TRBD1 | CASSPSDRMTYEQYF | TGTGCCAGCAGCCCCTCGGACAGGATGACCTACGAGCAGTACTTC
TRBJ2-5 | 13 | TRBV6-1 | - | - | CASSRESQETQYF | TGTGCCAGCAGCCGCGAAAGCCAAGAGACCCAGTACTTC
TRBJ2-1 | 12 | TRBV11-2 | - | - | CASSLDGDEQFF | TGTGCCAGCAGCTTAGATGGGGATGAGCAGTTCTTC
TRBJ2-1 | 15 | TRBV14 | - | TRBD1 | CASNTGESSYNEQFF | TGTGCCAGCAACACAGGGGAAAGCTCCTACAATGAGCAGTTCTTC
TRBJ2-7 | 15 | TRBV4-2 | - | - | CASSHSGDGTYEQYF | TGTGCCAGCAGCCACTCCGGGGACGGGACCTACGAGCAGTACTTC
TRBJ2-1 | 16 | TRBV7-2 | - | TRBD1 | CASSSPGTGGYNEQFF | TGTGCCAGCAGCTCCCCCGGGACAGGGGGCTACAATGAGCAGTTCTTC
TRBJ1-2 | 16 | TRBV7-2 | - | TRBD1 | CASSSGTGVANYGYTF | TGTGCCAGCAGCTCCGGGACAGGTGTAGCTAACTATGGCTACACCTTC
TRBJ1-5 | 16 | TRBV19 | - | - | CASSIVVHRIHQPQHF | TGTGCCAGTAGTATAGTGGTCCACAGGATCCATCAGCCCCAGCATTTT